These 26 T cell receptor beta chains came from one sample sequenced in a study of blood T cell repertoires in COVID-19. Repertoires were generated with immunoSEQ multiplex PCR, while TCRdb's copy carries only in-frame clones and drops some. The sample includes 340,000 or so clones, around nine tenths of them seen just once. The sample consisted of peripheral blood. The receptors shown here come from a man in his fifties or sixties with active or convalescent COVID-19.

The genes are TRBV24-1 and TRBJ2-3, with D possibly being TRBD1 (6 bases). The CDR3 runs to 14 residues. V was cut by 5 bases and J by 0 bases, with 8 bases left in between. Germline loops: CDR1 KGHDR, CDR2 SFDVKD. The CDR3 spells CATSGTGSTDTQYF. In nucleotides, the CDR3 is TGTGCCACCAGTGGTACAGGGAGCACAGATACGCAGTATTTT.

The J gene is TRBJ2-5, the V gene TRBV27, with D perhaps matching TRBD1 (5 bases). CDR1 is MNHEY, CDR2 SMNVEV, per germline (reference sequence). This CDR3 region has 15 residues. The germline V and J ends were trimmed by 2 bases and 1 base, with 11 bases remaining between them. CDR3 in amino acids: CASSLTGAPQETQYF. The CDR3 DNA follows: TGTGCCAGCAGTTTAACAGGCGCCCCCCAAGAGACCCAGTACTTC.

The chain combines TRBV30 with TRBJ1-6; D gene unclear. With 0 bases removed from V and 13 bases from J, the gap between germline ends came to 16 bases. Per the germline V gene, CDR1 is GTSNPN and CDR2 is SVGIG (reference sequence). CDR3 size: 14 residues. CDR3 amino acids: CAWSVDLAITPLHF. The CDR3 DNA reads TGTGCCTGGAGTGTGGACCTAGCTATTACCCCCCTCCACTTT. The complete variable domain, with remaining parts taken from reference TRBV30 and TRBJ1-6, reads SQTIHQWPATLVQPVGSPLSLECTVEGTSNPNLYWYRQAAGRGLQLLFYSVGIGQISSEVPQNLSASRPQDRQFILSSKKLLLSDSGFYLCAWSVDLAITPLHFGNGTRLTVT.

The V gene is TRBV7-3, the J gene TRBJ2-1; D is unclear. CDR1 and CDR2 from the germline V gene are SGHTA and FQGTGA. The CDR3 runs to 13 residues. With 2 bases removed from V and 5 bases from J, the gap between germline ends came to 7 bases. Here the CDR3 reads CASSLVHDNEQFF. DNA for the CDR3: TGTGCCAGCAGCTTAGTACACGACAATGAGCAGTTCTTC.

The J gene is TRBJ1-1, the V gene TRBV2; 8 bases fit TRBD1. Trimming took 4 bases from V and 7 from J; bases not matched to a gene: 11. CDR3 length equals 15 residues. Germline V gives CDR1 SNHLY, CDR2 FYNNEI. The CDR3 region is CASSVRPGQAYEAFF. The CDR3, as DNA: TGTGCCAGCAGTGTTCGACCGGGACAGGCATATGAAGCTTTCTTT.

This chain links TRBV25-1 with TRBJ1-4; no firm D call. From germline, CDR1 is MGHDK and CDR2 SYGVNS. Trimming stripped 8 bases from V and 8 bases from J, with 15 bases between. The CDR3 loop spans 13 amino acids. The CDR3 loop reads CASQDSVPEKLFF. CDR3 DNA: TGTGCCAGCCAGGATTCAGTCCCAGAAAAACTGTTTTTT.

This chain joins TRBV18 and TRBJ2-7; D is perhaps TRBD2 (6 bases). CDR3 length equals 15 residues. Germline V CDR1 and CDR2: KGHSH, LQKENI. With 2 bases removed from V and 1 base from J, the gap between germline ends came to 12 bases. CDR3 DNA: TGTGCCAGCTCACCAGCCCGGGGGAGTTCCTACGAGCAGTACTTC. It codes for CASSPARGSSYEQYF.

The gene calls are TRBV10-3 and TRBJ2-7; 8 bases match TRBD2. V lost 4 bases and J lost 3; bases outside the gene matches: 2. There are 13 residues in the CDR3. Germline CDR1 ENHRY, CDR2 SYGVKD. The CDR3 DNA follows: TGTGCCATCAGTGCGGGACTAGACTACGAGCAGTACTTC. This codes for CAISAGLDYEQYF.

The chain is built from TRBV18 and TRBJ2-3, with 10 positions matching TRBD2. Germline V gene sequence: CDR1 KGHSH, CDR2 LQKENI. Trimming at V came to 3 bases and at J to 1 base, leaving 4 bases not matched to a gene. The CDR3 is 16 amino acids. The CDR3 sequence is CASSPSAGGRTDTQYF. Written as DNA, the CDR3 is TGTGCCAGCTCACCCTCAGCGGGAGGGCGCACAGATACGCAGTATTTT.

The chain recombines TRBV27 with TRBJ2-7; TRBD1 matches 10 bases. CDR3 length: 15 amino acids. V was clipped by 5 bases and J by 0 bases; unmatched bases: 4. Germline V gene data show CDR1 as MNHEY and CDR2 as SMNVEV (reference sequence). The CDR3 sequence: CASSGWTGGSYEQYF. For the CDR3, the DNA is TGTGCCAGCAGTGGGTGGACAGGGGGCTCCTACGAGCAGTACTTC.

The chain recombines TRBV9 with TRBJ2-3; D not certain. CDR3 length: 14 residues. Between the trimmed V and J ends, which lost 1 base and 6 bases, there was a span of 12 bases. The germline V gene has CDR1 SGDLS and CDR2 YYNGEE. Here the CDR3 reads CASSVLTAPDTQYF. CDR3 nucleotide sequence: TGTGCCAGCAGCGTACTAACAGCCCCGGATACGCAGTATTTT.

V usage is TRBV19 and J usage is TRBJ1-4; D might be TRBD1 (6 bases). Germline CDR1 LNHDA, CDR2 SQIVND (reference sequence). The V end lost 5 bases, the J end lost 5 bases, and 18 bases lay between the germline ends. CDR3 size: 16 residues. In DNA form, the CDR3 reads TGTGCCAGTAGTTCCAGGGGAGTCGCCCCGAATGAAAAACTGTTTTTT. Its translation: CASSSRGVAPNEKLFF.

The chain uses TRBV24-1 and TRBJ2-5, with 7 nucleotides matching TRBD2. The CDR3 contains 16 residues. The germline V gene encodes CDR1 KGHDR and CDR2 SFDVKD. V was clipped by 2 bases and J by 5 bases; unmatched bases: 10. CDR3 protein: CATSDSAGLVGETQYF. CDR3 DNA sequence: TGTGCCACCAGTGATTCTGCTGGACTAGTCGGGGAGACCCAGTACTTC.

This chain connects TRBV2 to TRBJ1-6, with 9 bases lining up with TRBD1. The CDR3 is 16 amino acids. The germline CDR1 and CDR2 sequences are SNHLY and FYNNEI. V trimming: 10 bases; J trimming: 8 bases; junction bases outside the gene matches: 15. The CDR3 DNA reads TGTGCCATCCTCCTTCACCCGGGACAGGGTTATTCACCCCTCCACTTT. Translation: CAILLHPGQGYSPLHF.

Concerning this clone itself: The same CDR3 can be traced to other DNA sequences in this sample. The V call is TRBV28, the J call TRBJ2-7; 10 nucleotides agree with TRBD2. CDR1 MDHEN and CDR2 SYDVKM come from the germline V gene. The CDR3 totals 15 residues. V gave up 4 bases and J gave up 2 bases; unmatched junction bases: 5. CDR3 protein: CASSSPGLAAYEQYF. Written as DNA, the CDR3 is TGTGCCAGCAGTTCTCCAGGACTAGCGGCCTACGAGCAGTACTTC.

This clone has only one observation. The chain is built from TRBV2 and TRBJ2-1; 10 bases fit TRBD1. Trimming at V came to 3 bases and at J to 14 bases, leaving 13 bases not matched to a gene. The germline CDR1 and CDR2 sequences are SNHLY and FYNNEI. This CDR3 spans 15 amino acids. CDR3 residues: CASSEEYLTGGFKFF. CDR3 sequence (DNA): TGTGCCAGCAGTGAGGAATACTTGACAGGGGGCTTCAAGTTCTTC. Together with reference TRBV2 and TRBJ2-1, the CDR3 gives the full variable domain: EPEVTQTPSHQVTQMGQEVILRCVPISNHLYFYWYRQILGQKVEFLVSFYNNEISEKSEIFDDQFSVERPDGSNFTLKIRSTKLEDSAMYFCASSEEYLTGGFKFFGPGTRLTVL.

This chain links TRBV9 with TRBJ2-7; tentatively, D is TRBD1 (8 bases). The CDR3 contains 15 residues. Germline assignment: CDR1 SGDLS and CDR2 YYNGEE. The germline V and J ends were trimmed by 0 bases and 2 bases, with 12 bases remaining between them. The CDR3 nucleotides read TGTGCCAGCAGCGTAGGGGGGGGACAGGCCTACGAGCAGTACTTC. As protein: CASSVGGGQAYEQYF.

The genes are TRBV25-1 and TRBJ1-4; a possible D gene is TRBD1 (6 bases). The CDR3 is 17 residues long. Looked up from germline, CDR1 is MGHDK and CDR2 is SYGVNS. Trimming left V 6 bases short and J 3 bases short, with 20 bases between. The CDR3 loop reads CASSVTGRSRANEKLFF. CDR3 DNA sequence: TGTGCCAGCAGCGTGACAGGAAGAAGCCGAGCTAATGAAAAACTGTTTTTT.

The CDR3 reads CASSPRGLRGEKLFF. In DNA, the CDR3 is TGTGCCAGCTCACCCAGGGGCTTACGGGGTGAAAAACTGTTTTTT. This chain uses TRBV18 with TRBJ1-4; possibly TRBD1 for D (6 bases). This CDR3 has 15 amino acids. Deletions cut 3 bases from V and 7 bases from J, with 15 bases between. CDR1 KGHSH and CDR2 LQKENI come from the germline V gene.

The chain employs TRBV6-1 and TRBJ1-1; tentatively, D is TRBD1 (5 bases). The CDR3 has 15 amino acids. V lost 6 bases and J 7 bases, leaving 21 bases between the germline ends. CDR1 MNHNS and CDR2 SASEGT come from the germline V gene. The CDR3 DNA reads as TGTGCCAGCAGACACATACTCGACAGTTCGCTTGAAGCTTTCTTT. This codes for CASRHILDSSLEAFF.

The chain is built from TRBV20-1 and TRBJ1-3; possibly TRBD1 for D (5 bases). Germline values: CDR1 DFQATT, CDR2 SNEGSKA (reference sequence). This CDR3 contains 17 residues. V lost 3 bases to trimming and J lost 2 bases, with 20 bases between them. The DNA of the CDR3 is TGCAGTGCTAGTCCCCTGGGGCGCCGAGATACTGGAAACACCATATATTTT. Protein product: CSASPLGRRDTGNTIYF.

The chain employs TRBV3-1 (or the pseudogene TRBV3-2) and TRBJ2-7, with D perhaps TRBD1 (6 bases). The germline V and J ends were trimmed by 5 bases and 5 bases, with 16 bases remaining between them. The length of the CDR3 is 14 residues. The germline V gene has CDR1 LGHDT and CDR2 YNNKEL (reference sequence). CDR3: CASSLRTQGNEQYF. In DNA form, the CDR3 reads TGTGCCAGCAGCTTACGTACACAGGGTAACGAGCAGTACTTC.

The rearrangement links TRBV6-2 or TRBV6-3 to TRBJ2-5; TRBD1 might be the D (6 bases). The CDR3 sequence is 13 residues long. The germline CDR1 and CDR2 sequences are MNHEY and SVGEGT. V lost 4 bases, J lost 6 bases, and 12 bases lay in between. CDR3 region: CASSSQGLKTQYF. In nucleotides, the CDR3 is TGTGCCAGCAGTTCTCAGGGGCTCAAGACCCAGTACTTC.

J is TRBJ1-2 and V is TRBV15; 8 nucleotides match TRBD1. Trimming at V came to 8 bases and at J to 4 bases, leaving 6 bases not matched to a gene. In germline, CDR1 is LNHNV, CDR2 YYDKDF (reference sequence). The CDR3 contains 13 residues. DNA of the CDR3: TGTGCCACCGCGGCTGGACAGGGCTATGGCTACACCTTC. It yields the protein CATAAGQGYGYTF.

The rearrangement uses TRBV12-5 and TRBJ2-3, with 12 bases fitting TRBD2. The V gene end was trimmed by 2 bases and the J gene end by 4 bases; junction bases not matched to a gene: 7. Germline assignment: CDR1 LGHNT and CDR2 FRNRAP. The CDR3 extends over 17 amino acids. The CDR3 bases are TGTGCTAGTGGTTTGTCACCGGGACTAGCGGGTTCAGATACGCAGTATTTT. Residues: CASGLSPGLAGSDTQYF.

This chain links TRBV7-2 with TRBJ2-1; weak D call: TRBD2 (5 bases). V lost 1 base to trimming and J lost 0 bases, with 7 bases between them. Germline assignment: CDR1 SGHTA and CDR2 FQGNSA. The CDR3 is made up of 15 amino acids. Here the CDR3 reads CASSLGLASYNEQFF. For the CDR3, the DNA is TGTGCCAGCAGCTTAGGGCTAGCCTCCTACAATGAGCAGTTCTTC.